This TCR beta chain was sequenced during a study of Ad26.COV2.S vaccination and SARS-CoV-2 variants. Overall study context: Intramuscular Ad26.COV2.S doses were given once or twice, 56 days apart. General study results and limits: Spike-specific TCR breadth was greater in vaccine than placebo recipients. TCR breadth and depth estimates may have understated total T cell responses.

Treatment given: roughly 18 received Ad26.COV2.S at low or high dose, single or two shots; about five received placebo; per-sample allocation not given. Sampling was performed 63 days after the first vaccine or placebo injection. An Ad26 vector carrying the Wuhan-strain SARS-CoV-2 spike served as the vaccine. Clones were sequenced by immunoSEQ multiplex PCR, and TCRdb holds only the in-frame ones, with some missing. This table holds a few hundred thousand clones, roughly 90% found once. The CDR3 has 14 residues. Germline trimming cut 5 bases from V and 5 bases from J; bases unmatched to any gene: 8. Germline assignment: CDR1 MNHEY and CDR2 SMNVEV (reference sequence). With regard to this clone: Antigen unknown.

The source is a person aged 18-65 years who received the Ad26.COV2.S COVID-19 vaccine or a placebo. V and J are TRBV27 and TRBJ2-5, with 7 bases aligning to TRBD2. The input for sequencing was peripheral blood, taken in a trial of Ad26.COV2.S vaccine versus placebo. The CDR3, as DNA: TGTGCCAGCAGTCGGCCCGGGAGGATGGAGACCCAGTACTTC. Its protein product is CASSRPGRMETQYF.